This is a list of T cell receptor beta chains from one sample in a study of control samples from healthy donors and cancer patients. Libraries were prepared by immunoSEQ multiplex PCR; TCRdb keeps only in-frame clonotypes and omits some of them. The table has around 75,000 clones, over 80% seen once; the top ten hold about 5.6%. Sequencing was performed on blood. Every receptor here comes from a woman aged 60 to 75 in good health. Both conserved end residues are part of each CDR3. Fields, in order: J gene, clone size, V gene, D gene, CDR3 protein, CDR3 DNA. D genes are given only for firm matches. A clone size is listed for some rows: how often the clone was seen (once, few, many), or a class if it is expanded.

>TRBJ1-2|.|TRBV24-1|.
CATSDFGHNYGYTF
TGTGCCACCAGTGATTTTGGCCATAACTATGGCTACACCTTC
>TRBJ2-1|.|TRBV7-9|.
CASSLGVAGNEQFF
TGTGCCAGCAGCTTAGGAGTCGCGGGAAATGAGCAGTTCTTC
>TRBJ2-7|.|TRBV27|.
CASSLSWAVGPVPYEQYF
TGTGCCAGCAGTTTATCATGGGCGGTAGGGCCAGTCCCCTACGAGCAGTACTTC
>TRBJ1-2|.|TRBV7-9|TRBD1
CASSLGRDRDGYTF
TGTGCCAGCAGCTTAGGACGGGACAGGGATGGCTACACCTTC
>TRBJ1-6|.|TRBV19|.
CASSVGGSPLHF
TGTGCCAGTAGTGTGGGGGGCTCACCCCTCCACTTT
>TRBJ2-7|.|TRBV10-2|TRBD1
CASSGSGTGNPYEQYF
TGCGCCAGCAGTGGTTCCGGGACAGGGAATCCCTACGAGCAGTACTTC
>TRBJ2-3|.|TRBV7-3|.
CASSLGRSSTDTQYF
TGTGCCAGCAGCCTCGGTCGATCTAGCACAGATACGCAGTATTTT
>TRBJ2-1|.|TRBV4-1|TRBD1
CASSMGQEAYNEQFF
TGCGCCAGCAGCATGGGACAGGAAGCCTACAATGAGCAGTTCTTC
>TRBJ2-7|once|TRBV28|.
CASSFWAYEQYF
TGTGCCAGCAGTTTTTGGGCCTACGAGCAGTACTTC
>TRBJ2-1|.|TRBV5-4|TRBD2
CASSTSGRGYNEQFF
TGTGCCAGCAGCACTAGCGGGAGAGGTTACAATGAGCAGTTCTTC
>TRBJ2-1|.|TRBV11-2|.
CASSLDRSGEQFF
TGTGCCAGCAGCTTAGACCGATCGGGTGAGCAGTTCTTC
>TRBJ2-2|.|TRBV5-4|.
CASSHPNTGELFF
TGTGCCAGCAGCCATCCGAACACCGGGGAGCTGTTTTTT
>TRBJ1-5|.|TRBV2|.
CASSEAGETQPQHF
TGTGCCAGCAGTGAAGCTGGAGAAACTCAGCCCCAGCATTTT
>TRBJ2-7|.|TRBV30|.
CAWSVPSQSSYEQYF
TGTGCCTGGAGTGTACCTAGCCAGAGCTCCTACGAGCAGTACTTC
>TRBJ1-2|.|TRBV5-4|.
CASSLGANYGYTF
TGTGCCAGCAGCTTGGGGGCTAACTATGGCTACACCTTC
>TRBJ1-6|.|TRBV19|.
CASSTRQQSSYNSPLHF
TGTGCCAGTAGTACACGACAGCAGAGCTCCTATAATTCACCCCTCCACTTT
>TRBJ1-3|.|TRBV30|.
CASPRGSGNTIYF
TGTGCCTCCCCAAGAGGCTCTGGAAACACCATATATTTT
>TRBJ2-3|.|TRBV5-1|.
CASSALLASRGADTQYF
TGCGCCAGCAGCGCCCTACTAGCGTCAAGGGGGGCAGATACGCAGTATTTT
>TRBJ1-2|.|TRBV7-7|.
CASLRRGTGKNGYTF
TGTGCTAGCCTCAGGCGGGGCACGGGGAAAAATGGCTACACCTTC
>TRBJ1-2|.|TRBV7-9|.
CASSPGPLGGDYGYTF
TGTGCCAGCAGCCCCGGGCCTCTGGGGGGAGATTATGGCTACACCTTC
>TRBJ1-4|.|TRBV19|.
CASTVQASNEKLFF
TGTGCCAGTACCGTACAGGCGTCTAATGAAAAACTGTTTTTT
>TRBJ2-7|.|TRBV18|TRBD2
CASSPPAGESYEQYF
TGTGCCAGCTCACCCCCAGCGGGAGAATCCTACGAGCAGTACTTC
>TRBJ2-5|.|TRBV7-8|.
CASSLAFTTQETQYF
TGTGCCAGCAGCTTAGCCTTCACGACCCAAGAGACCCAGTACTTC
>TRBJ1-1|.|TRBV5-1|.
CASSLGAGHAEAFF
TGCGCCAGCAGCCTAGGCGCGGGTCACGCTGAAGCTTTCTTT
>TRBJ2-3|.|TRBV14|TRBD2
CASSPDWTSGATDTQYF
TGTGCCAGCAGCCCCGATTGGACTAGCGGGGCGACAGATACGCAGTATTTT
>TRBJ2-1|.|TRBV24-1|.
CATSDSTPSSYNEQFF
TGTGCCACCAGTGATTCGACACCGAGCTCCTACAATGAGCAGTTCTTC
>TRBJ2-5|.|TRBV3-1/TRBV3-2|TRBD2
CASSPRFGLAGGRETQYF
TGTGCCAGCAGCCCCAGGTTTGGTTTAGCGGGAGGGCGCGAGACCCAGTACTTC
>TRBJ2-1|.|TRBV7-8|TRBD2
CASSWTGLAIDEQFF
TGTGCCAGCAGCTGGACGGGACTAGCCATCGATGAGCAGTTCTTC
>TRBJ1-2|.|TRBV7-2|.
CASSLGQGTYGYTF
TGTGCCAGCAGCTTAGGGCAGGGGACCTATGGCTACACCTTC
>TRBJ2-6|.|TRBV6-5|TRBD2
CASGSGGSGANVLTF
TGTGCCAGCGGCTCGGGGGGATCTGGGGCCAACGTCCTGACTTTC
>TRBJ2-1|.|TRBV7-8|TRBD1
CASSEPGTGAYNEQFF
TGTGCCAGCAGCGAGCCCGGGACAGGGGCCTACAATGAGCAGTTCTTC
>TRBJ1-2|.|TRBV10-3|TRBD1
CAISPGQGVANYGYTF
TGTGCCATCAGTCCGGGACAGGGGGTCGCTAACTATGGCTACACCTTC
>TRBJ2-5|.|TRBV19|.
CASRTHGETQYF
TGTGCCAGTAGGACACACGGGGAGACCCAGTACTTC
>TRBJ2-7|.|TRBV7-2|.
CASSSGPYEQYF
TGTGCCAGCAGCTCAGGGCCCTACGAGCAGTACTTC
>TRBJ2-3|.|TRBV5-1|.
CASSLGSGARGAGTQYF
TGCGCCAGCAGCTTGGGTTCTGGGGCCCGGGGGGCTGGTACGCAGTATTTT
>TRBJ1-5|.|TRBV18|.
CASSPPGRGNQPQHF
TGTGCCAGCTCACCACCGGGCCGGGGAAATCAGCCCCAGCATTTT
>TRBJ2-7|.|TRBV7-3|TRBD2
CASSPGGRAGEQYF
TGTGCCAGCAGCCCGGGAGGGAGGGCCGGCGAGCAGTACTTC
>TRBJ1-4|.|TRBV19|TRBD1
CASSSGQGRREKLFF
TGTGCCAGTAGTTCAGGACAGGGGAGAAGGGAAAAACTGTTTTTT
>TRBJ2-2|.|TRBV5-4|TRBD2
CASTPLGSGSMDTGELFF
TGTGCCAGCACCCCCCTGGGTAGCGGGAGTATGGACACCGGGGAGCTGTTTTTT
>TRBJ1-5|.|TRBV7-2|.
CASSPWGDSNQPQHF
TGTGCCAGCAGCCCCTGGGGCGATAGCAATCAGCCCCAGCATTTT
>TRBJ2-1|.|TRBV4-1|TRBD2
CASTGGRGYNEQFF
TGCGCCAGCACCGGCGGGAGGGGTTACAATGAGCAGTTCTTC
>TRBJ2-7|.|TRBV7-9|TRBD2
CASSVTSGIAGEQYF
TGTGCCAGCAGCGTCACTAGCGGTATCGCGGGTGAGCAGTACTTC
>TRBJ2-1|.|TRBV7-9|TRBD2
CASSPGLAGVNEQFF
TGTGCCAGCAGCCCAGGACTAGCGGGAGTCAATGAGCAGTTCTTC
>TRBJ1-2|few|TRBV24-1|.
CATSDPGRNYGYTF
TGTGCCACCAGTGACCCTGGGAGAAACTATGGCTACACCTTC
>TRBJ2-2|.|TRBV18|.
CASSPQDFKNTGELFF
TGTGCCAGCTCACCGCAAGACTTTAAGAACACCGGGGAGCTGTTTTTT
>TRBJ1-1|.|TRBV19|.
CASSYRANTEAFF
TGTGCCAGTAGTTACAGGGCGAACACTGAAGCTTTCTTT
>TRBJ2-7|.|TRBV19|.
CASSTGMGGEQYF
TGTGCCAGTAGTACAGGGATGGGTGGCGAGCAGTACTTC
>TRBJ1-6|.|TRBV27|.
CASGPSSYNSPLHF
TGTGCCAGCGGACCAAGCTCCTATAATTCACCCCTCCACTTT
>TRBJ1-2|.|TRBV9|TRBD1
CASSAGTGARRGYTF
TGTGCCAGCAGCGCGGGGACAGGGGCGCGAAGGGGCTACACCTTC
>TRBJ2-1|.|TRBV21-1|.
CASSRPVQAPGGNCSYNEQFF
TGTGCCAGCAGCAGACCGGTCCAAGCGCCTGGTGGGAATTGCTCCTACAATGAGCAGTTCTTC